Presented here are 24 T cell receptor beta chains from one specimen sequenced in a study of blood T cells in healthy people across ages. It was with a sample-barcoded 5' primer and a J-beta primer mix that a second PCR of roughly 7 to 11 cycles was run. TCRdb re-called the 5' RACE reads through MiXCR, storing one row per CDR3 protein. The sample lists about 720,000 distinct CDR3 sequences; 20% to 25% were seen once. The same data also went into a second study, on T cells of mothers and their children.

The sample comprised blood. The receptors shown here come from a boy aged 5-17 years in good health.

This clonotype appeared a few times. V and J are TRBV7-3 and TRBJ2-3, with 10 bases identical to TRBD2. The length of the CDR3 is 17 residues. V shed 0 bases and J 5 bases; nucleotides not matched to a gene: 8. Per germline, CDR1 SGHTA and CDR2 FQGTGA. The CDR3 DNA is TGTGCCAGCAGCTTAACAGGAGCGGGAGGGTTGCGAGATACGCAGTATTTT. Amino acid sequence: CASSLTGAGGLRDTQYF.

This chain uses TRBV6-5 with TRBJ2-5; 10 nucleotides align to TRBD2. The CDR3 loop spans 15 amino acids. J lost 2 bases, V lost 5 bases, and 5 bases had no gene match. CDR1 and CDR2 from the germline V gene are MNHEY and SVGAGI. The DNA for the CDR3 is TGTGCCAGCAGTATTCTAGCGGGGGCGCAAGAGACCCAGTACTTC. It codes for CASSILAGAQETQYF.

This clonotype was seen ten or more times. The gene calls are TRBV28 and TRBJ2-1; D might be TRBD1 or TRBD2, each matching 6 bases. Germline CDR1 reads MDHEN; CDR2 reads SYDVKM. This CDR3 is built from 12 residues. Trimming cost V 2 bases and J 9 bases, with 8 bases left between them. This CDR3 is CASSLGGGEQFF. The CDR3 DNA is TGTGCCAGCAGTTTAGGAGGGGGTGAGCAGTTCTTC. Based on the CDR3 plus reference TRBV28 and TRBJ2-1, the full variable domain is DVKVTQSSRYLVKRTGEKVFLECVQDMDHENMFWYRQDPGLGLRLIYFSYDVKMKEKGDIPEGYSVSREKKERFSLILESASTNQTSMYLCASSLGGGEQFFGPGTRLTVL.

The rearrangement links TRBV6-2 or TRBV6-3 to TRBJ2-5; 11 bases are a match to TRBD2. The better agreement between TRBJ2-1 and the DNA end casts doubt on the J call. This CDR3 comprises 15 residues. CDR1 MNHEY and CDR2 SVGEGT come from the germline V gene. DNA of the CDR3: TGTGCCAGCAGCACCCGGACTAGCGGGCGGCGCGGGCAGTTCTTC. It is translated as CASSTRTSGRRGQFF.

This clonotype showed up just once. This chain uses TRBV5-1 with TRBJ2-3; 7 nucleotides line up with TRBD1. Germline V gene sequence: CDR1 SGHRS, CDR2 YFSETQ. Germline trimming cut 4 bases from V and 1 base from J; bases unmatched to any gene: 9. The CDR3 has 16 amino acids. The DNA for the CDR3 is TGCGCCAGCAGCAAATTAAGGGGGCAAGGCACAGATACGCAGTATTTT. Translated, it gives CASSKLRGQGTDTQYF.

This chain links TRBV29-1 with TRBJ1-2; 9 nucleotides line up with TRBD1. The ends lost 0 bases at V and 7 bases at J; junction bases unmatched: 6. The germline CDR1 and CDR2 sequences are SQVTM and ANQGSEA. The CDR3 totals 14 residues. As DNA, the CDR3 is TGCAGCGTTGAAGACACAGGGGGCCAGTTTGGCTACACCTTC. It specifies CSVEDTGGQFGYTF.

About this clonotype itself: Since a much larger clone is just one base distant, this may be a read error. The V call is TRBV10-3, the J call TRBJ2-7; the D gene is possibly TRBD1 (6 bases). CDR1 is ENHRY and CDR2 is SYGVKD in the germline V gene. Trimming took 5 bases from V and 3 from J, leaving 8 bases between them. This CDR3 spans 12 amino acids. CDR3 DNA: TGTGCCATCAGTAAGGACAGCTACGAGCAGTACTTC. Protein: CAISKDSYEQYF.

The V gene is TRBV20-1, the J gene TRBJ1-5; tentative D call: TRBD1 (5 bases). The CDR3 runs 15 residues. In germline, CDR1 is DFQATT, CDR2 SNEGSKA (reference sequence). V lost 8 bases to trimming and J lost 6 bases, with 23 bases between them. The CDR3 sequence: CSSNGAGSLGQPQHF. CDR3 nucleotide sequence: TGCAGTAGTAATGGGGCAGGGTCGTTAGGTCAGCCCCAGCATTTT.

The rearrangement joins TRBV12-3 or TRBV12-4 to TRBJ1-1, with D uncertain. The V and J ends lost 6 bases and 0 bases respectively, with 11 bases between them. This CDR3 has 14 amino acids. The CDR3 DNA reads as TGTGCCAGCAGACAGACAACCATGAACACTGAAGCTTTCTTT. Translating gives CASRQTTMNTEAFF.

The V and J genes are TRBV3-1 and TRBJ2-1, with D possibly matching TRBD1 (6 bases). The DNA matches TRBJ2-7 better at its end, which makes the J call doubtful. Germline CDR1 LGHDT, CDR2 YNNKEL (reference sequence). The CDR3 runs 15 residues. CDR3 region: CASSQTRTALYEQYF. The CDR3 DNA follows: TGTGCCAGCAGCCAGACAAGGACAGCCCTCTACGAGCAGTACTTC.

The chain employs TRBV18 and TRBJ2-5; D not certain. From germline, CDR1 is KGHSH and CDR2 LQKENI. The CDR3 is 13 amino acids. The germline V and J ends were trimmed by 6 bases and 5 bases, with 13 bases remaining between them. CDR3 sequence (DNA): TGTGCCAGCTCCCCCCGGGCCAAGGAGACCCAGTACTTC. Its protein product is CASSPRAKETQYF.

The rearrangement joins TRBV15 to TRBJ1-1; D call uncertain. The CDR3 has 13 amino acids. Germline V lookup: CDR1 LNHNV, CDR2 YYDKDF (reference sequence). The germline V and J ends were trimmed by 1 base and 5 bases, with 8 bases remaining between them. The CDR3 here is CATSRGRVTEAFF. The DNA for the CDR3 is TGTGCCACCAGCAGAGGCCGGGTGACTGAAGCTTTCTTT. Variable domain in full (rest from reference TRBV15 and TRBJ1-1): DAMVIQNPRYQVTQFGKPVTLSCSQTLNHNVMYWYQQKSSQAPKLLFHYYDKDFNNEADTPDNFQSRRPNTSFCFLDIRSPGLGDTAMYLCATSRGRVTEAFFGQGTRLTVV.

The V gene is TRBV10-3, the J gene TRBJ2-1; no firm D call. CDR3 length: 15 amino acids. CDR1 is ENHRY and CDR2 is SYGVKD in the germline V gene. V gave up 7 bases and J gave up 8 bases, with 21 bases separating them. CDR3 DNA sequence: TGTGCCATCACCTCAGGCTCGGGTCTATTCGATGAGCAGTTCTTC. It codes for CAITSGSGLFDEQFF.

The chain employs TRBV4-2 and TRBJ2-7; perhaps TRBD2 as D (6 bases). The CDR3 contains 15 residues. Trimming shortened V by 2 bases and J by 3 bases, and 14 bases separated the two germline ends. Germline V CDR1 and CDR2: LGHNA, YNFKEQ. Here the CDR3 reads CASSQLYGSYYEQYF. The CDR3 coding sequence is TGTGCCAGCAGCCAATTGTACGGGAGTTACTACGAGCAGTACTTC.

The V gene is TRBV20-1, the J gene TRBJ1-1, with 9 bases fitting TRBD1. The CDR3 has 13 amino acids. Germline values: CDR1 DFQATT, CDR2 SNEGSKA (reference sequence). J was trimmed by 5 bases and V by 7 bases; bases with no gene match: 8. CDR3 DNA sequence: TGCAGTGAAGACAGGGGGAAGTGGACTGAAGCTTTCTTT. Its translation: CSEDRGKWTEAFF.

The chain couples TRBV7-2 to TRBJ2-1; D may be TRBD1 or TRBD2 (6 bases each). The CDR3 sequence is 17 residues long. Germline CDR1 reads SGHTA; CDR2 reads FQGNSA. V lost 6 bases, J lost 4 bases, and 22 bases lay in between. This CDR3 reads CASRRWGRGQGYNEQFF. The CDR3 bases are TGTGCCAGCAGGCGGTGGGGGCGGGGCCAGGGGTACAATGAGCAGTTCTTC.

This clonotype was picked up one time. This chain links TRBV10-2 with TRBJ2-1; D ambiguous. The CDR3 has 12 amino acids. V lost 5 bases and J lost 8, with 10 bases in between. In germline, CDR1 is WSHSY, CDR2 SAAADI. This CDR3 is CASSFPEYEQFF. The CDR3 DNA reads TGCGCCAGCAGTTTTCCGGAGTATGAGCAGTTCTTC.

This clonotype was seen a handful of times. This chain links TRBV7-2 with TRBJ2-7, with 9 bases matching TRBD1. Germline-derived CDR1 and CDR2 are SGHTA and FQGNSA. The CDR3 is 18 amino acids. The ends lost 0 bases at V and 6 bases at J; junction bases unmatched: 15. CDR3 residues: CASSLALVGQGLASEQYF. The CDR3 coding sequence is TGTGCCAGCAGCTTAGCGCTGGTCGGACAGGGGCTCGCCTCCGAGCAGTACTTC. Full variable domain (rest looked up from reference TRBV7-2 and TRBJ2-7): GAGVSQSPSNKVTEKGKDVELRCDPISGHTALYWYRQSLGQGLEFLIYFQGNSAPDKSGLPSDRFSAERTGGSVSTLTIQRTQQEDSAVYLCASSLALVGQGLASEQYFGPGTRLTVT.

This clonotype was observed a handful of times. The CDR3 sequence: CASSYRHQFDEQFF. CDR3 nucleotide sequence: TGTGCCAGCAGCTATAGGCATCAATTTGATGAGCAGTTCTTC. This rearrangement joins TRBV7-2 to TRBJ2-1; D remains unclear. CDR1 SGHTA and CDR2 FQGNSA come from the germline V gene. Trimming stripped 4 bases from V and 8 bases from J, with 15 bases between. This CDR3 has 14 amino acids.

V is TRBV20-1 and J is TRBJ1-4; unclear D gene. The CDR3 is made up of 15 amino acids. Trimming removed 0 bases at V and 0 bases at J, with 8 bases between. In germline, CDR1 is DFQATT, CDR2 SNEGSKA (reference sequence). CDR3 amino acids: CSARDRPATNEKLFF. The CDR3 bases are TGCAGTGCTAGAGATAGGCCGGCAACTAATGAAAAACTGTTTTTT.

Only a few counts were recorded for this clonotype. This chain connects TRBV20-1 to TRBJ1-1; 8 bases align to TRBD1. Germline V gene lookup returns CDR1 DFQATT and CDR2 SNEGSKA (reference sequence). This CDR3 comprises 15 residues. This CDR3 reads CLTHVGTGPGTEAFF. As DNA, the CDR3 is TGCCTAACTCATGTCGGGACAGGCCCGGGGACTGAAGCTTTCTTT.

The chain couples TRBV12-3 or TRBV12-4 to TRBJ2-5, with TRBD2 matching 7 bases. Trimming took 1 base from V and 2 from J; bases not matched to a gene: 4. CDR3 size: 15 residues. The CDR3 is CASSLGWEGQETQYF. The DNA of the CDR3 is TGTGCCAGCAGTTTAGGATGGGAGGGGCAAGAGACCCAGTACTTC.

V usage is TRBV24-1 and J usage is TRBJ2-1; D assignment may be TRBD1 or TRBD2 (7 bases each). Trimming shortened V by 5 bases and J by 5 bases, and 15 bases separated the two germline ends. The CDR3 extends over 15 amino acids. The germline V gene encodes CDR1 KGHDR and CDR2 SFDVKD. The CDR3 bases are TGTGCCACCAGTGTCGGGGGGACAGCCAACAATGAGCAGTTCTTC. This gives the protein CATSVGGTANNEQFF.

This clonotype was seen more than once but under ten times. An end of the junction differs from the germline gene, which may be a read error. The chain couples TRBV29-1 to TRBJ1-2; 7 bases are shared with TRBD1. Germline V gene sequence: CDR1 SQVTM, CDR2 ANQGSEA. The CDR3 loop spans 11 amino acids. CDR3 sequence: CSVVQGDGCTF. DNA for the CDR3: TGCAGCGTTGTTCAGGGGGACGGCTGCACCTTC.